The following is a T cell receptor beta chain sequence with its context. The target of this receptor is not known. Base qualities are missing; no much larger clone stands one base away. To prepare the library, the immunoSEQ multiplex PCR assay was applied. For the multiplex PCR, a mixture combining 60 forward primers for TCR Vbeta segments and 13 reverse primers for TCR Jbeta segments was used. The CDR3 region of rearranged TCR beta genes was amplified from genomic DNA with a multiplex PCR assay. Amplified TCR beta libraries were sequenced as 87-base-pair reads on the Illumina HiSeq System. Under the source paper's analysis protocol: In a later analysis, roughly 80 million unique TCR beta chains were counted across the roughly 700 repertoires, and some 10 million of these chains were shared by at least two donors. Raw reads were error-corrected and collapsed into unique sequences by a nearest-neighbor algorithm in which closely related sequences were merged to remove PCR and sequencing errors. V, D and J gene segments were assigned by aligning CDR3 sequences to IMGT reference sequences. For a sequence to be retained, a match of at least six nucleotides to both a V gene segment and a J gene segment was required. A rearrangement counted as productive if the CDR3 had no stop codons and remained in frame with V and J, and every other rearrangement counted as non-productive. Following IMGT convention, CDR3 was defined as the stretch from the second conserved V-encoded cysteine up to the conserved J-encoded phenylalanine. The earlier analysis of fewer than 750 of the donors excluded sequences that lacked an unambiguous match to a single V gene segment. In an earlier analysis of approximately 590 of the donors, V segments were called functional above 56.7% productive rearrangements and were called segregating when the between-donor standard deviation exceeded 5%. A statistical classification framework was built for diagnosing cytomegalovirus status from the catalog of TCR beta chain sequences. In a later analysis, V and J genes were assigned by comparing TCR nucleotide sequences against IMGT/GENE-DB human TR gene sequences. Using the TCRdist pipeline, a later analysis assigned CDR3 sequences along with most-parsimonious VDJ recombination scenarios. In a later analysis, each TCR beta chain was defined by its CDR3 amino acid sequence together with its V-gene family, and reads lacking a unique V-gene family were excluded. To address suspected cross-contamination and a sequencing artifact, a later analysis removed 592 highly shared, low-generation-probability nucleotide sequences. In a later analysis, a clonal expansion index for each public chain was calculated from normalized within-repertoire ranks of inferred template counts. Generation probabilities in a later analysis came from a VDJ recombination model fitted to out-of-frame rearrangements, and those results were checked against IGoR. In a later analysis, TCR-TCR, TCR-HLA and TCR-CMV co-occurrence was scored with hypergeometric tests, and a repertoire-size bias correction was applied to TCR pairs. To estimate false discovery rates, a later analysis permuted the HLA or CMV assignments 20 times. In a later analysis, co-occurring TCRs were grouped using DBSCAN, with TCRdist sequence similarity added in when clustering inside HLA-allele-positive subsets. Repertoires with fewer than 30,000 or more than 120,000 public chains, plus five repertoires with anomalous nucleotide sharing, were excluded from co-occurrence clustering. TCRdb re-hosts the immuneACCESS table, in-frame sequences only. Its copies lack some clones; in the studies checked, an unresolved V gene accounts for under half of them, and the cause for the rest is not known. That table supplies the V and J calls and clone size; D and trimming were determined from the DNA. In all, the sample holds around 180,000 clones, and approximately 78% of those were seen once. Clones ranked in the top ten supply less than 2.5% of the sample.

The entry originates in a study of cytomegalovirus exposure and HLA in healthy donors (dated by TCRdb to about 2017). The study in broad terms: In an earlier analysis of 587 of the donors, 250 to 350 Gb of sequence data and 120 million or so unique TCR beta sequences from about 190 million T cells were reported. A later analysis re-analyzed previously published TCR beta repertoires from several hundred donors and added high-resolution HLA genotyping to study TCR occurrence patterns. In a later genetic analysis, genome-wide SNP genotypes for about three fifths of the roughly 670 donors were used, and that subset was treated as a discovery cohort. Among around 400 genotyped donors of the cohort, an average of about 240,000 unique TCR beta nucleotide sequences were sequenced per donor, roughly 18% of them non-productive. To decide whether each TCR beta V gene segment behaved as functional or pseudogenic, an earlier analysis of some 570 of the donors relied on high-throughput TCR beta sequencing. Using immunosequencing, the study profiled T cell repertoires from approximately 700 subjects and related those repertoires to cytomegalovirus serostatus. HLA typing covered class I and class II loci at four-digit resolution. The study was designed to test whether signatures of past pathogen exposure could be identified by cataloging public T cell receptors. Of the approximately 400 genotyped donors, over 70% fell in the genetic ancestry cluster associated with self-reported Caucasian donors. Roughly 290 gigabases of sequencing data and around 85 million unique TCR sequences made up an early release that covered fewer than 650 HLA-typed donors. Several DR-DQ haplotypes were handled as single units for association and clustering because linkage in the cohort was strong. The study combined high-throughput TCR immunosequencing, statistical association of individual TCRs with disease status, and machine learning to predict cytomegalovirus infection status. All discovery cohort repertoires had been generated using a single sequencing platform. Besides the first cohort of around 670 subjects, a separate validation cohort made up of 120 or so different subjects was used. Donor age, sex, ethnicity and CMV serostatus were compiled together with the repertoire data. Rather than drawing on any new phenotypic data, the later analysis identified candidate immune exposures from TCR beta sequences and the way those sequences occurred across donors. Typing coverage differed by locus: A, B, C, DRB1 and DQB1 were typed in roughly 620-640 donors, DQA1 in approximately 520, DPA1 in nearly 610, and DPB1 in roughly 470. The research as a whole found: The study gave a list of 150 to 200 TCR beta chains associated with cytomegalovirus. The only immune exposure information available for the cohort was CMV serostatus. According to a later analysis, parvovirus B19, influenza, CMV and Epstein-Barr virus appeared linked to several top co-occurrence clusters. Roughly uniform sequencing depth across donors was assumed in presence/absence analyses, although this assumption may not hold. In this cohort, only TCR beta chains were sequenced, and detectable features were limited by the absence of alpha or paired-chain data. Strong co-occurrence of HLA alleles, especially DR and DQ, made assigning TCR associations to individual alleles difficult. The authors suggested that the approach could potentially be extended to other disease states and immunological phenotypes. In an earlier analysis of some 500 of the donors, most TCR beta V segments appeared in productive rearrangements about 87% or about 30% of the time, broadly matching IMGT annotations. Cytomegalovirus status was reported to be diagnosed by the classifier with high specificity and sensitivity in both the original and validation cohorts. In a later analysis, HLA-associated TCR beta chains showed more clonal expansion and lower generation probabilities than non-associated chains that were equally common. Linkage disequilibrium might explain the correlated functional status among segregating V segments, but an unknown experimental factor could not be ruled out. In a later analysis, most CMV-associated TCR beta chains were found to appear HLA-restricted, with HLA associations seemingly driven largely by CMV exposure. The sequencing pipeline was judged likely to have produced a cluster of highly shared sequence variants as a technical artifact. Most TCR sequences were seen in very few donors, while some public TCRs were found in many individuals. A further reported finding was that TCR beta sequences accurately predicted the HLA-A and HLA-B alleles for most subjects in the first cohort. In vitro tests confirmed that a few of the cytomegalovirus-associated TCR beta chains recognize cytomegalovirus antigens. In a later analysis, TCR association rates were found to vary across HLA loci, with the most associated TCRs seen for DRB1 alleles and the fewest for HLA-C alleles. Because the 87-base-pair reads could not distinguish some IMGT-functional V segments, including TRBV6-2 and TRBV6-3, those segments were excluded. In a later genetic analysis, a missense DCLRE1C variant was associated with V-gene and J-gene trimming of TCR beta chains, and the association was replicated in an independent cohort. The earlier analysis of nearly 600 of the donors excluded seventeen rarely observed V segments, including chromosome 9 orphons, because counts were too low. At a false discovery rate of 0.05, a later analysis linked 15,000 to 20,000 TCR beta sequences to specific HLA alleles. Because HLA typing was unavailable for some donors at each locus, only the typed subset was used in association tests. A later genetic analysis reported fewer N-insertions in productive TCRs among donors in an Asian-associated ancestry cluster than the roughly 650-donor mean.

The cohort comprised some 680 healthy bone marrow donors. All cohort members were sampled while nominally healthy, although unrecorded immune exposures were likely present. The donor tested CMV seronegative and was one of the 352 seronegative cohort members. A peripheral blood sample was collected from each donor, and TCR beta sequencing was performed on peripheral blood mononuclear cells. Genomic DNA extraction from the blood cell samples was performed with the Qiagen DNeasy Blood Extraction Kit. The V and J ends are trimmed by 8 bases and 2 bases, leaving 12 bases between them. Taken from the germline V gene (reference sequence), the CDR1 and CDR2 loops are LNHDA and SQIVND. The cysteine opens and the phenylalanine closes a CDR3 of 13 amino acids. Just the 39-base CDR3 DNA is kept, in frame starting at base 1.

Sample: PBMCs. The clonotype originates from a male donor in good health and CMV-seronegative. Recombination joined TRBV19 with TRBJ2-5; TRBD1 is possibly the D segment (5 matching bases). CDR3 reads: CASAGYRQETQYF. The DNA sequence is as follows: TGTGCCAGTGCAGGGTACCGACAAGAGACCCAGTACTTC.